The entry below gives a single TCR beta chain sequence along with its context. Its antigen is still unknown. Trimming left V 5 bases short and J 6 bases short, with 11 bases between. The germline V gene encodes CDR1 SGHTA and CDR2 FQGTGA. The CDR3 is made up of 13 amino acids. The sample originates from a study of siplizumab effects on memory and regulatory T cells. The study, taken as a whole, reports: The diversity of naive T cells seemed greater than that of memory cells, and their alloresponse contribution seemed major. The authors mapped only a minor fraction of alloreactive clones to unstimulated subsets. Confirmation was lacking for the suppressive function of proliferating Tregs derived from siplizumab cultures.

Clones were read by immunoSEQ multiplex PCR, and TCRdb kept only the in-frame ones, dropping some. The table includes about 120,000 clones, about 95% detected once. The specimen was non-Treg CD4+ T cells sorted from blood. V is TRBV7-3 and J is TRBJ2-1; tentatively, D is TRBD2 (6 bases). The sequence came from a human donor in good health. CDR3 protein: CASSEGLFNEQFF. The DNA for the CDR3 is TGTGCCAGCAGCGAAGGACTATTCAATGAGCAGTTCTTC. Variable domain in full (rest from reference TRBV7-3 and TRBJ2-1): GAGVSQTPSNKVTEKGKYVELRCDPISGHTALYWYRQSLGQGPEFLIYFQGTGAADDSGLPNDRFFAVRPEGSVSTLKIQRTERGDSAVYLCASSEGLFNEQFFGPGTRLTVL.